The following is a T cell receptor beta chain sequence with its context. Authors' methods: Amplification of reference gene primers provided the estimated nucleated cell counts. Assay: immunoSEQ multiplex PCR; the TCRdb copy retains only in-frame clones and omits some. The D gene and trimming were derived from the DNA, and the V and J assignments and clone size from that table. The sample consists of around 230,000 clones, around 87% of them appearing once. This specimen comes from a study of blood T cell repertoires in COVID-19. Study context: Samples of COVID-19 (acute and convalescent) were obtained from the United States, Italy and Spain. The analysed material was cDNA or gDNA that came from T cells, B-cell-depleted T cells, or PBMCs.

This CDR3 is 13 amino acids long. Germline V lookup: CDR1 SGHTA, CDR2 FQGNSA. Trimming took 1 base from V and 5 from J, leaving 8 bases between them. This sequence was found in a man between 60 and 75 years old who had recovered from COVID-19. The V call is TRBV7-2, the J call TRBJ1-2; D is uncertain. Sequencing input: peripheral blood. CDR3 sequence: CASSLGAKYGYTF. CDR3 bases: TGTGCCAGCAGCTTAGGCGCCAAATATGGCTACACCTTC.